These 27 T cell receptor beta chains originate from one sample sequenced in a study of OX40 agonist ivuxolimab in advanced cancers. Sequencing was performed with immunoSEQ multiplex PCR; in TCRdb, only in-frame clones are kept and a portion is missing. The table lists some 45,000 clones, around nine tenths of them singletons. The specimen was CD4+ or CD8+ T cells sorted from blood, collected in a trial of the OX40 agonist ivuxolimab. Receptors were obtained from an adult with an advanced solid tumor such as melanoma, head and neck, liver or kidney cancer.

This sequence joins TRBV14 and TRBJ2-7; no reliable D call. The germline V and J ends were trimmed by 1 base and 0 bases, with 13 bases remaining between them. This CDR3 is built from 16 residues. Germline values: CDR1 SGHDN, CDR2 FVKESK. For the CDR3, the DNA is TGTGCCAGCAGCCAAGGTTTTCCTCAAAGCTCCTACGAGCAGTACTTC. This gives the protein CASSQGFPQSSYEQYF. Drawing the rest from reference TRBV14 and TRBJ2-7, the complete variable domain is EAGVTQFPSHSVIEKGQTVTLRCDPISGHDNLYWYRRVMGKEIKFLLHFVKESKQDESGMPNNRFLAERTGGTYSTLKVQPAELEDSGVYFCASSQGFPQSSYEQYFGPGTRLTVT.

The chain is built from TRBV9 and TRBJ2-1; tentative D call: TRBD2 (6 bases). The CDR3 consists of 13 residues. Trimming took 3 bases from V and 10 from J, leaving 14 bases between them. The germline V gene has CDR1 SGDLS and CDR2 YYNGEE. CDR3: CASSDPGAREQFF. The CDR3 nucleotides are TGTGCCAGCAGCGACCCGGGAGCTCGGGAGCAGTTCTTC.

V usage is TRBV19 and J usage is TRBJ1-5, with D maybe TRBD1 (5 bases). Germline CDR1 is LNHDA and CDR2 is SQIVND (reference sequence). V was trimmed by 8 bases and J by 1 base, leaving 12 bases between them. This CDR3 has 14 amino acids. The CDR3 sequence: CASQIRDSNQPQHF. Written as DNA, the CDR3 is TGTGCCAGTCAAATACGGGACAGCAATCAGCCCCAGCATTTT.

V and J are TRBV7-9 and TRBJ2-3, with TRBD2 matching over 16 bases. Losses at the gene ends were 3 bases for V and 3 bases for J; bases not matched to a gene: 0. CDR3 length: 16 amino acids. Germline CDR1 and CDR2: SEHNR and FQNEAQ (reference sequence). For the CDR3, the DNA is TGTGCCAGCAGCTTGGGACTAGCGGGGGGGACAGATACGCAGTATTTT. It encodes CASSLGLAGGTDTQYF.

The count of this clone is one. The chain couples TRBV7-6 to TRBJ2-7; D possibly uses TRBD1 or TRBD2 (5 bases each). Germline CDR1 is SGHVS and CDR2 is FNYEAQ. The CDR3 sequence is 14 residues long. Trimming removed 1 base at V and 2 bases at J, with 9 bases between. The chain's CDR3 is CASSLGGIAYEQYF. As DNA, the CDR3 is TGTGCCAGCAGCTTAGGGGGGATCGCCTACGAGCAGTACTTC.

In its sample, this clone was seen once. V gene TRBV9 combines with J gene TRBJ2-7; TRBD1 matches at 12 bases. Germline lookup yields CDR1 SGDLS and CDR2 YYNGEE. The CDR3 has 14 amino acids. With 4 bases clipped from V and 9 bases from J, the junction kept 8 bases outside the gene matches. The CDR3 here is CASSIRGTGGVQYF. As DNA, the CDR3 is TGTGCCAGCAGCATCCGGGGGACAGGGGGCGTGCAGTACTTC.

V and J are TRBV5-1 and TRBJ1-1; D perhaps matches TRBD1 (6 bases). Germline V gene sequence: CDR1 SGHRS, CDR2 YFSETQ. The germline V and J ends were trimmed by 0 bases and 5 bases, with 11 bases remaining between them. This CDR3 spans 14 amino acids. CDR3 sequence reads: CASSLEGGGTEAFF. In DNA form, the CDR3 reads TGCGCCAGCAGCTTGGAAGGAGGGGGAACTGAAGCTTTCTTT.

The CDR3 loop is CASSVPRTSGGLSTDTQYF. The CDR3 DNA reads TGTGCCAGCAGTGTCCCCCGGACTAGCGGGGGCCTGAGCACAGATACGCAGTATTTT. The genes are TRBV6-1 and TRBJ2-3; 13 bases align to TRBD2. The CDR3 consists of 19 residues. Germline lookup yields CDR1 MNHNS and CDR2 SASEGT. Trimming at V came to 4 bases and at J to 0 bases, leaving 10 bases not matched to a gene.

V and J are TRBV12-5 and TRBJ2-7; D possibly corresponds to TRBD2 (5 bases). CDR3 size: 14 residues. V was clipped by 4 bases and J by 4 bases, with 14 bases between them. The germline CDR1 and CDR2 sequences are LGHNT and FRNRAP. DNA of the CDR3: TGTGCTAGTGGTTCCCGGGGTCCTGGGTACGAGCAGTACTTC. This encodes CASGSRGPGYEQYF. The variable domain in full, with the rest retrieved from reference TRBV12-5 and TRBJ2-7, is DARVTQTPRHKVTEMGQEVTMRCQPILGHNTVFWYRQTMMQGLELLAYFRNRAPLDDSGMPKDRFSAEMPDATLATLKIQPSEPRDSAVYFCASGSRGPGYEQYFGPGTRLTVT.

V and J are TRBV9 and TRBJ2-7; D is perhaps TRBD2 (6 bases). The CDR3 has 12 amino acids. The V end lost 0 bases, the J end lost 7 bases, and 8 bases lay between the germline ends. CDR1 is SGDLS, CDR2 YYNGEE, per germline. The CDR3 bases are TGTGCCAGCAGCGTAGGACTAGGGGAGCAGTACTTC. Translation gives CASSVGLGEQYF.

The chain couples TRBV6-6 to TRBJ1-1; 7 bases line up with TRBD1. Germline V gives CDR1 MNHNY, CDR2 SVGAGI (reference sequence). J gave up 6 bases and V 5 bases, and 12 bases lay outside the gene matches. CDR3 length equals 15 residues. Written as DNA, the CDR3 is TGTGCCAGCAGTACCTCGCCTGACAGGGAACCTGAAGCTTTCTTT. Translation gives CASSTSPDREPEAFF.

In this sample, this clone turned up a few times. V and J are TRBV7-8 and TRBJ2-7; no clear D gene. The CDR3 sequence is 15 residues long. The V gene lost 0 bases and the J gene lost 0 bases, with 9 bases spanning the gap. Germline loops: CDR1 SGHVS, CDR2 FQNEAQ. The CDR3 region is CASSLAAVSSYEQYF. Here the CDR3 DNA reads TGTGCCAGCAGCTTAGCAGCTGTAAGCTCCTACGAGCAGTACTTC.

This clone has just a few counts. V gene TRBV28 combines with J gene TRBJ2-7; either TRBD1 or TRBD2 may supply D (5 bases each). The CDR3 sequence is 18 residues long. The germline V gene encodes CDR1 MDHEN and CDR2 SYDVKM. V was trimmed by 6 bases and J by 4 bases, leaving 28 bases between them. The CDR3 loop is CASRSLGEIVGVQYEQYF. Written as DNA, the CDR3 is TGTGCCAGCAGAAGTTTGGGGGAGATAGTGGGGGTACAGTACGAGCAGTACTTC.

This clone has only one observation. The CDR3 nucleotides read TGTGCCAGCAGCCCGGGACCTCTAATTGAAGCTTTCTTT. Encoded protein: CASSPGPLIEAFF. The rearrangement joins TRBV5-6 to TRBJ1-1; possibly TRBD1 for D (5 bases). The CDR3 runs 13 residues. The V end lost 4 bases, the J end lost 7 bases, and 14 bases lay between the germline ends. Germline V gives CDR1 SGHDT, CDR2 YYEEEE.

This clone was detected a few times. The CDR3 DNA follows: TGTGCCAGCAGCCAAGTAAACAGGGGGAACTCACCCCTCCACTTT. Translated, it gives CASSQVNRGNSPLHF. V usage is TRBV4-2 and J usage is TRBJ1-6, with TRBD1 matching over 8 bases. CDR1 LGHNA and CDR2 YNFKEQ come from the germline V gene. V lost 1 base and J lost 10; bases outside the gene matches: 6. The CDR3 runs to 15 residues.

This chain connects TRBV29-1 to TRBJ2-2; 8 bases are shared with TRBD1. CDR1 is SQVTM, CDR2 ANQGSEA, per germline. The V and J ends lost 0 bases and 7 bases, in that order; junction bases with no gene match: 7. The CDR3 has 15 amino acids. Here the CDR3 reads CSVEDGDRGIGELFF. DNA for the CDR3: TGCAGCGTTGAAGATGGCGACAGGGGCATCGGGGAGCTGTTTTTT.

This clone was observed a few times. This sequence joins TRBV6-4 and TRBJ2-3; 9 nucleotides align to TRBD1. J gave up 1 base and V 4 bases, and 0 bases lay outside the gene matches. Looked up from germline, CDR1 is MRHNA and CDR2 is SNTAGT. This CDR3 comprises 14 residues. CDR3 residues: CASSGTGGTDTQYF. CDR3 bases: TGTGCCAGCAGTGGGACAGGGGGCACAGATACGCAGTATTTT.

The gene calls are TRBV7-2 and TRBJ2-3, with a possible D match to TRBD2 (6 bases). The CDR3 sequence is 15 residues long. Germline CDR1 and CDR2: SGHTA and FQGNSA. V lost 1 base and J lost 1, with 9 bases in between. This CDR3 is CASSLVWGGTDTQYF. In DNA, the CDR3 is TGTGCCAGCAGCTTAGTTTGGGGGGGCACAGATACGCAGTATTTT. Combining the CDR3 with reference TRBV7-2 and TRBJ2-3 gives the whole variable domain GAGVSQSPSNKVTEKGKDVELRCDPISGHTALYWYRQSLGQGLEFLIYFQGNSAPDKSGLPSDRFSAERTGGSVSTLTIQRTQQEDSAVYLCASSLVWGGTDTQYFGPGTRLTVL.

The chain recombines TRBV5-5 with TRBJ2-2; D is uncertain. The CDR3 runs to 15 residues. Trimming cost V 4 bases and J 6 bases, with 16 bases left between them. From germline, CDR1 is SGHKS and CDR2 YYEKEE (reference sequence). CDR3 residues: CASSIPGPRPGELFF. CDR3 DNA: TGTGCCAGCAGCATACCGGGCCCCCGGCCCGGGGAGCTGTTTTTT.

A few counts support this clone. Different DNA sequences within this sample yield the same CDR3. V and J are TRBV6-5 and TRBJ2-7; possibly TRBD1 for D (6 bases). The ends were cut back, 2 bases at V and 4 bases at J, with 9 bases in the middle. Germline assignment: CDR1 MNHEY and CDR2 SVGAGI. There are 13 residues in the CDR3. The CDR3 sequence is CASSYSTGYEQYF. In nucleotides, the CDR3 is TGTGCCAGCAGTTACAGTACAGGGTACGAGCAGTACTTC.

The genes are TRBV13 and TRBJ1-1, with 10 bases matching TRBD1. Germline CDR1 reads PRHDT; CDR2 reads FYEKMQ (reference sequence). The V and J ends lost 2 bases and 4 bases, in that order; junction bases with no gene match: 10. The CDR3 has 17 amino acids. Here the CDR3 reads CASSLRQTGGDGTEAFF. Written as DNA, the CDR3 is TGTGCCAGCAGCTTAAGGCAGACAGGGGGCGATGGCACTGAAGCTTTCTTT. The full variable domain, with the rest looked up from reference TRBV13 and TRBJ1-1, is AAGVIQSPRHLIKEKRETATLKCYPIPRHDTVYWYQQGPGQDPQFLISFYEKMQSDKGSIPDRFSAQQFSDYHSELNMSSLELGDSALYFCASSLRQTGGDGTEAFFGQGTRLTVV.

The chain employs TRBV5-6 and TRBJ1-5; D unclear. CDR1 and CDR2 from the germline V gene are SGHDT and YYEEEE. The CDR3 is 14 amino acids. V was clipped by 0 bases and J by 6 bases, with 10 bases between them. The CDR3 protein is CASSLGRVAQPQHF. As DNA, the CDR3 is TGTGCCAGCAGCTTGGGTAGGGTAGCTCAGCCCCAGCATTTT.

The gene calls are TRBV27 and TRBJ2-3; D possibly uses TRBD1 or TRBD2 (5 bases each). V was cut by 2 bases and J by 2 bases, with 14 bases left in between. From germline, CDR1 is MNHEY and CDR2 SMNVEV (reference sequence). The CDR3 consists of 16 residues. For the CDR3, the DNA is TGTGCCAGCAGTTTAGAACTAGTGGGGCCCACAGATACGCAGTATTTT. It codes for CASSLELVGPTDTQYF.

J is TRBJ1-2 and V is TRBV4-3; 8 positions match TRBD1. V was clipped by 3 bases and J by 4 bases; unmatched bases: 7. The CDR3 consists of 15 residues. The V gene's germline CDR1 is LGHNA and CDR2 YSLEER. CDR3 nucleotide sequence: TGCGCCAGCAGCCATGAGACAGGGGTTAGCTATGGCTACACCTTC. This encodes CASSHETGVSYGYTF.

The chain has TRBV6-1 and TRBJ1-2, with D unclear. The germline V and J ends were trimmed by 3 bases and 0 bases, with 11 bases remaining between them. The CDR3 spans 15 residues. The germline gives CDR1 MNHNS, CDR2 SASEGT. The CDR3 sequence: CASSDRTFSNYGYTF. The CDR3 nucleotides are TGTGCCAGCAGTGACAGGACCTTTTCTAACTATGGCTACACCTTC.

The chain recombines TRBV9 with TRBJ2-7; a weak D match, TRBD2 (6 bases). Trimming took off 0 bases at V and 1 base at J, with 8 bases between the two ends. Germline V gives CDR1 SGDLS, CDR2 YYNGEE. This CDR3 has 14 amino acids. CDR3 DNA: TGTGCCAGCAGCGTAGACGGAGGGTCCTACGAGCAGTACTTC. Translating it yields CASSVDGGSYEQYF.

This clone was observed a single time. This rearrangement joins TRBV9 to TRBJ2-7; 9 positions match TRBD1. The CDR3 contains 13 residues. The V and J ends lost 7 bases and 6 bases, in that order; junction bases with no gene match: 8. Germline V CDR1 and CDR2: SGDLS, YYNGEE. The CDR3 nucleotides are TGTGCCAGCGGGGGGACAGGGAGACGCGAGCAGTACTTC. It specifies CASGGTGRREQYF.